This T cell receptor beta chain is drawn from a study of cytomegalovirus exposure and HLA in healthy donors. Trimming removed 1 base from V and 8 bases from J; junction bases left unmatched: 6. Per the germline V gene, CDR1 is MGHRA and CDR2 is YSYEKL. The CDR3 totals 15 residues. Primers: 60 Vbeta forward and 13 Jbeta reverse. Using immunoSEQ multiplex PCR, the repertoire was profiled, and TCRdb retains in-frame clones only, with some absent. The sample includes about 180,000 clones, approximately 85% of them seen just once. Input material: PBMCs. This clonotype was obtained from a girl aged 5-17 years in good health and CMV-seropositive. J is TRBJ2-1 and V is TRBV4-1; 9 bases align to TRBD2. CDR3 residues: CASSQGGTSYDEQFF. As DNA, the CDR3 is TGCGCCAGCAGCCAAGGCGGGACTAGCTATGATGAGCAGTTCTTC.